This T cell receptor beta chain stems from a study of cytomegalovirus exposure and HLA in healthy donors. The CDR3 covers 12 residues. Trimming took off 7 bases at V and 5 bases at J, with 11 bases between the two ends. The germline V gene encodes CDR1 SNHLY and CDR2 FYNNEI. The repertoire was sequenced with immunoSEQ multiplex PCR; TCRdb's copy has only in-frame clones and lacks some. This table holds approximately 71,000 clones, 94% found once. Material: PBMCs. The sequence was obtained from a woman between 18 and 29 years old in good health and CMV-seronegative. The chain couples TRBV2 to TRBJ2-5; TRBD2 might be the D (5 bases). In DNA form, the CDR3 reads TGTGCCAGCACCGGAGGTGGGGAGACCCAGTACTTC. Protein sequence: CASTGGGETQYF.